This T cell receptor (beta chain) was identified during a study of cytomegalovirus exposure and HLA in healthy donors. The V segment lost 3 bases and the J segment 4 bases; nucleotides outside the gene matches: 9. The CDR3 spans 15 residues. CDR1 and CDR2 (germline): SGHRS, YFSETQ. Amplification used 60 Vbeta primers and 13 Jbeta primers. TCRdb's copy holds only in-frame clones and misses some; the assay was immunoSEQ multiplex PCR. Of roughly 200,000 clones listed, around 88% are singletons. Study-wide findings and caveats: HLA-A and HLA-B allele assignments for most subjects were reportedly predicted accurately using TCR beta sequences. Later analysis indicated greater clonal expansion among HLA-associated TCR beta chains than among equally common other chains. Compared with the approximately 680-donor mean, an Asian-associated ancestry cluster reportedly had fewer N-insertions, according to a later analysis.

As regards this clone: The antigen is not known.

The sequence derives from a woman younger than 45 in good health and CMV-seronegative. The sample comprised PBMCs. The chain uses TRBV5-1 and TRBJ1-2, with 7 bases fitting TRBD1. The DNA of the CDR3 is TGCGCCAGCAGCTCCTCTGGGACAGACCTCTATGGCTACACCTTC. Translated, it gives CASSSSGTDLYGYTF.